The clone carrying this T cell receptor (beta chain) occurred once. Its antigen is not identified. CDR3 length: 17 amino acids. Germline CDR1 is SGHDT and CDR2 is YYEEEE. The J segment lost 8 bases and the V segment lost 1 base, leaving 10 bases of the junction unmatched. This entry comes from a study of CD8+ T cells in alopecia areata. Study-wide results and caveats: Sequencing of scalp samples also captures resident alphabeta T cells of normal skin. Scalp clonality, along with expanded CD8+ clones among the top 100, was significantly decreased by tofacitinib.

Described treatment: oral pan-JAK inhibitor, 5-10 mg twice daily. Collected material from alopecia areata patients comprised lesional scalp punch biopsies and peripheral blood. cDNA serving as the sequencing template came from extracted, reverse transcribed RNA. Assay: immunoSEQ multiplex PCR; the TCRdb copy retains only in-frame clones and omits some. Here the sample spans some 170,000 clones, about 53% being singletons. Source: CD8+ T cells sorted from blood, taken at week 24, from a patient treated with tofacitinib. This TCR came from a human donor with alopecia areata. This chain joins TRBV5-6 and TRBJ2-1; 12 nucleotides agree with TRBD2. The CDR3 loop is CASSLMTSGGRYYEQFF. CDR3 sequence (DNA): TGTGCCAGCAGCTTGATGACTAGCGGGGGAAGGTATTATGAGCAGTTCTTC.